This T cell receptor beta chain was captured by sequencing in a study of cytomegalovirus exposure and HLA in healthy donors. CDR3 length: 16 residues. In germline, CDR1 is SGHRS, CDR2 YFSETQ. Trimming cost V 3 bases and J 3 bases; bases outside gene matches: 10. The PCR had 60 Vbeta and 13 Jbeta primers. Libraries were prepared by immunoSEQ multiplex PCR; TCRdb keeps only in-frame clonotypes and omits some of them. Recorded here are about 190,000 clones; the top ten clones represent around 0.95%. The TCR comes from a woman younger than 45 in good health and CMV-seropositive. The rearrangement joins TRBV5-1 to TRBJ2-7; 9 nucleotides agree with TRBD1. Sample: PBMCs. The CDR3 sequence: CASSSLSGQGLYEQYF. Here the CDR3 DNA reads TGCGCCAGCAGCTCTTTGTCGGGACAGGGACTCTACGAGCAGTACTTC.